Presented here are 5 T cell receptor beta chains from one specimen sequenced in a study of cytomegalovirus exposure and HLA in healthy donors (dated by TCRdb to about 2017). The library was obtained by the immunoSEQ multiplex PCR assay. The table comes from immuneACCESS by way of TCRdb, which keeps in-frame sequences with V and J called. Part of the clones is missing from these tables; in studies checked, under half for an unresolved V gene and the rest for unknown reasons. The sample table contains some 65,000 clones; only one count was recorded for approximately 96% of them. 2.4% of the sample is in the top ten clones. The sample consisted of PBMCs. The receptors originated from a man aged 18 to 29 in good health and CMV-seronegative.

CDR3 DNA sequence: TGTGCCAGCAGCCAAGGACAGGCTGGGCAAGAGACCCAGTACTTC. It translates to CASSQGQAGQETQYF. The genes are TRBV14 and TRBJ2-5; D perhaps matches TRBD1 (6 bases). V was pared by 1 base and J by 2 bases, with 11 bases between. Germline CDR1 SGHDN, CDR2 FVKESK. The CDR3 runs 15 residues.

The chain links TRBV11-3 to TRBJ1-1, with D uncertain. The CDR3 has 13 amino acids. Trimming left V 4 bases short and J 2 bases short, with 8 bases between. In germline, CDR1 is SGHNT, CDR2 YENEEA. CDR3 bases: TGTGCCAGCAGCTCCAGGCACAACACTGAAGCTTTCTTT. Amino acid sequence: CASSSRHNTEAFF.

CDR3 DNA: TGTGCCAGTAGGATCCGAATAACAGGGTCTAATGAAAAACTGTTTTTT. Translating gives CASRIRITGSNEKLFF. The rearrangement uses TRBV19 and TRBJ1-4, with D tentatively TRBD1 (6 bases). V was clipped by 6 bases and J by 3 bases, with 17 bases between them. Per germline, CDR1 LNHDA and CDR2 SQIVND (reference sequence). The length of the CDR3 is 16 residues.

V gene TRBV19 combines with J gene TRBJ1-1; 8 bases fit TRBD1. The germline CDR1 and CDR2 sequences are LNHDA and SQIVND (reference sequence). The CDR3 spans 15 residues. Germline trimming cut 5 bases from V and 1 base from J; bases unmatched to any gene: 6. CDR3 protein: CASSPRTGRNTEAFF. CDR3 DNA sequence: TGTGCCAGTAGTCCCCGGACAGGGAGGAACACTGAAGCTTTCTTT.

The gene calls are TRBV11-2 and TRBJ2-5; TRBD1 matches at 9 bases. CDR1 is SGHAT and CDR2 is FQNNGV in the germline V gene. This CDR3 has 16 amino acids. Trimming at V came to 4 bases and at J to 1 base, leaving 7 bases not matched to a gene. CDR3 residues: CASSSNWDRVQETQYF. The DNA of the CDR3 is TGTGCCAGCAGCTCCAACTGGGACAGGGTCCAAGAGACCCAGTACTTC. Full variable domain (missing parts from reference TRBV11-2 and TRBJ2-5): EAGVAQSPRYKIIEKRQSVAFWCNPISGHATLYWYQQILGQGPKLLIQFQNNGVVDDSQLPKDRFSAERLKGVDSTLKIQPAKLEDSAVYLCASSSNWDRVQETQYFGPGTRLLVL.